The 3 T cell receptor beta chains presented below share a single source sample, sequenced in a study of blood T cells in healthy people across ages. Alongside a J-beta primer mix, a sample-barcoded 5' primer served in a second PCR lasting 7 to 11 cycles. TCRdb re-analysed the 5' RACE reads in MiXCR, keeping a single row per CDR3 protein. The repertoire holds about 650,000 distinct CDR3 sequences, with around 52% as singletons. The sequenced sample was blood. These receptors came from a woman over 75 in good health.

This clonotype was seen only a few times. This chain uses TRBV10-3 with TRBJ2-4; D assignment may be TRBD1 or TRBD2 (5 bases each). The J call is in doubt because the DNA end fits TRBJ2-7 better. Germline V gene data show CDR1 as ENHRY and CDR2 as SYGVKD. This CDR3 is built from 13 residues. Here the CDR3 reads CAISSGGRYEQYF. The CDR3 DNA sequence: TGTGCCATCAGTAGTGGGGGACGCTACGAGCAGTACTTC.

The chain couples TRBV9 to TRBJ1-2; no firm D call. Germline V lookup: CDR1 SGDLS, CDR2 YYNGEE. V lost 3 bases and J 4 bases, leaving 10 bases between the germline ends. This CDR3 comprises 13 residues. The CDR3 region has the DNA TGTGCCAGCAGCGGGACGTCCGGCTATGGCTACACCTTC. This gives the protein CASSGTSGYGYTF.

At least ten counts were recorded for this clonotype. V usage is TRBV29-1 and J usage is TRBJ2-7, with D possibly matching TRBD2 (5 bases). Germline V gene data show CDR1 as SQVTM and CDR2 as ANQGSEA. V shed 3 bases and J shed 2 bases, with 14 bases lying between them. This CDR3 contains 14 residues. CDR3 nucleotide sequence: TGCAGCGTTGACCCTAAGCGGACCACCTACGAGCAGTACTTC. It yields the protein CSVDPKRTTYEQYF.